This TCR beta chain emerged from a study of cytomegalovirus exposure and HLA in healthy donors. Study-level results: A later analysis showed HLA-associated TCR beta chains outstripping equally common others in clonal expansion. There were several of the most significant clusters that appeared linked to common viral pathogens in a later analysis. In a later analysis, CMV-associated beta chains were mostly HLA-associated, it appeared. The authors enumerated around 150 TCR beta chains as linked to cytomegalovirus.

Concerning this clone: Its cognate antigen is unknown. At one of its ends the junction is not consistent with the germline gene, which may arise from a read error.

Germline V gene sequence: CDR1 PRHDT, CDR2 FYEKMQ (reference sequence). The CDR3 is 15 residues long. Vbeta (60) and Jbeta (13) primers were used in the PCR. This table comes from immunoSEQ multiplex PCR, and its TCRdb copy is limited to in-frame clones, with some not included. The data show about 110,000 clones, about 70% seen once. The receptor's source is a man aged 25-45 years in good health and CMV-seropositive. Material: PBMCs. The chain recombines TRBV13 with TRBJ2-2; 9 nucleotides agree with TRBD1. The CDR3 sequence is CASSVEGQGSGELFF. CDR3 DNA sequence: TGTGCCAGCAGCGTAGAGGGACAGGGTTCCGGCGAGCTGTTTTTT.